Listed below are T cell receptor beta chains from one sample, sequenced in a study of blood T cells in healthy people across ages. Using its own MiXCR run on the 5' RACE reads, TCRdb lists one record per CDR3 protein. This sample has under 1,000,000 distinct CDR3 sequences, with 35% to 60% found just once. Material for sequencing was blood. The receptor source for this set is a man older than 75 in good health. The CDR3 runs from the conserved cysteine through the conserved F or W. The order of the fields is J gene, V gene, CDR3 length, CDR3 protein.

J: TRBJ1-6; V: TRBV12-3/TRBV12-4; length: 12; CDR3: CASTISNSPLHF
J: TRBJ1-5; V: TRBV12-3/TRBV12-4; length: 14; CDR3: CASSFTGNSQPQHF
J: TRBJ2-7; V: TRBV6-5; length: 14; CDR3: CASSPGAHSYEQYF
J: TRBJ2-1; V: TRBV27; length: 18; CDR3: CASNPRLAGPDSYNEQFF
J: TRBJ1-1; V: TRBV20-1; length: 11; CDR3: CIAASQGTAFF
J: TRBJ2-1; V: TRBV10-3; length: 15; CDR3: CAISESTTAYNEQFF
J: TRBJ2-7; V: TRBV7-2; length: 16; CDR3: CASSLLFSGRVYEQYF
J: TRBJ1-5; V: TRBV21-1; length: 12; CDR3: CASSKDNQPQHF
J: TRBJ1-2; V: TRBV12-3/TRBV12-4; length: 13; CDR3: CASNQDRWNGYTF
J: TRBJ1-5; V: TRBV5-1; length: 15; CDR3: CASSLGGNSNQPRHF
J: TRBJ1-1; V: TRBV29-1; length: 11; CDR3: CSVERYTEAFF
J: TRBJ1-1; V: TRBV14; length: 13; CDR3: CASSKSVDTEAFF
J: TRBJ2-1; V: TRBV4-2; length: 16; CDR3: CASSQVGRGGYNEQFF
J: TRBJ1-4; V: TRBV30; length: 15; CDR3: CAWSHGAPTNEKLFF
J: TRBJ2-5; V: TRBV12-3/TRBV12-4; length: 16; CDR3: CASSLGGGNFQETQYF
J: TRBJ2-1; V: TRBV14; length: 15; CDR3: CASDRTSGAYNEQFF
J: TRBJ2-3; V: TRBV9; length: 15; CDR3: CASSANGSGTDTQYF
J: TRBJ1-5; V: TRBV10-3; length: 14; CDR3: CAISRAQGNQPQHF
J: TRBJ1-1; V: TRBV2; length: 13; CDR3: CASRQGGRTEAFF
J: TRBJ2-3; V: TRBV20-1; length: 16; CDR3: CSASGMTRTSTDTQYF
J: TRBJ1-5; V: TRBV5-1; length: 15; CDR3: CASSLSPGGNQPQHF
J: TRBJ1-4; V: TRBV6-5; length: 14; CDR3: CASSYDRSNEKLFF
J: TRBJ2-5; V: TRBV29-1; length: 13; CDR3: CSVEGVQTSGQYF
J: TRBJ2-2; V: TRBV19; length: 14; CDR3: CASSITGNTGELFF
J: TRBJ2-3; V: TRBV7-9; length: 18; CDR3: CASSPESPTSLVVETQYF
J: TRBJ2-3; V: TRBV5-1; length: 17; CDR3: CASSPKRDCLSTDTQYF
J: TRBJ1-5; V: TRBV30; length: 13; CDR3: CAWSPGPERPQHF
J: TRBJ1-5; V: TRBV2; length: 12; CDR3: CASSPSSQPQHF
J: TRBJ2-5; V: TRBV29-1; length: 16; CDR3: CGVEAVPQSRGETQYF
J: TRBJ2-1; V: TRBV29-1; length: 14; CDR3: CSARGRERYSEQFF
J: TRBJ2-2; V: TRBV27; length: 15; CDR3: CASRPGLVHTGELFF
J: TRBJ2-3; V: TRBV12-3/TRBV12-4; length: 15; CDR3: CASSLGQGRTDTRYF
J: TRBJ1-4; V: TRBV29-1; length: 14; CDR3: CSVTVGQSNEKLFF